Presented here are 13 T cell receptor beta chains from one specimen sequenced in a study of T cell responses to AZD1222 COVID-19 vaccine. This table comes from immunoSEQ multiplex PCR, and its TCRdb copy is limited to in-frame clones, with some not included. The sample lists approximately 210,000 clones; around 94% were seen once. The material sequenced was peripheral blood, taken 28 days after the second dose of the MenACWY control vaccine. The receptors come from an adult who received the MenACWY meningococcal vaccine as a control.

The rearrangement joins TRBV21-1 to TRBJ1-1; TRBD1 is the table's D call and was not checked against the DNA. TRBV21-1 is a listed pseudogene. CDR3 size: 15 residues. The CDR3, as DNA: TGTGCCAGCAGCCTCGGGACAGGGCAGAACACTGAAGCTTTCTTT. Protein sequence: CASSLGTGQNTEAFF.

V usage is TRBV3-1 (or the pseudogene TRBV3-2) and J usage is TRBJ1-2, with 8 bases fitting TRBD1. The CDR3 has 16 residues. Germline trimming cut 4 bases from V and 7 bases from J; bases unmatched to any gene: 14. From germline, CDR1 is LGHDT and CDR2 YNNKEL (reference sequence). The CDR3 DNA is TGTGCCAGCAGCCGAGCAGACAGGGGCGGCTTTGGTGGCTACACCTTC. Its protein is CASSRADRGGFGGYTF.

The chain recombines TRBV24-1 with TRBJ1-5, with a weak D call TRBD1 (5 bases). Germline CDR1 KGHDR, CDR2 SFDVKD. V lost 3 bases and J lost 3, with 17 bases in between. The CDR3 length is 17 residues. The CDR3 sequence is CATSDSAGQGFNQPQHF. The CDR3 nucleotides read TGTGCCACCAGTGATAGTGCCGGTCAGGGCTTCAATCAGCCCCAGCATTTT.

In nucleotides, the CDR3 is TGCGCCAGCAGCCCCCCTGGACGCACTATTTACGAGCAGTACTTC. This encodes CASSPPGRTIYEQYF. The genes are TRBV5-1 and TRBJ2-7; D gene uncertain. There are 15 residues in the CDR3. From germline, CDR1 is SGHRS and CDR2 YFSETQ. Trimming left V 4 bases short and J 4 bases short, with 18 bases between. The full variable domain, rest sourced from reference TRBV5-1 and TRBJ2-7, is KAGVTQTPRYLIKTRGQQVTLSCSPISGHRSVSWYQQTPGQGLQFLFEYFSETQRNKGNFPGRFSGRQFSNSRSEMNVSTLELGDSALYLCASSPPGRTIYEQYFGPGTRLTVT.

The chain carries TRBV28 and TRBJ2-2; 10 positions agree with TRBD2. This CDR3 is built from 15 residues. From germline, CDR1 is MDHEN and CDR2 SYDVKM. The junction had 2 bases not matched to a gene; V was cut back by 4 bases and J by 3 bases. DNA of the CDR3: TGTGCCAGCAGTTCAGCGGGAGGGGACACCGGGGAGCTGTTTTTT. The encoded protein is CASSSAGGDTGELFF.

V is TRBV21-1 and J is TRBJ2-1; the D call TRBD1 from the table was never checked on the DNA. TRBV21-1 is a listed pseudogene. The CDR3 length is 16 residues. The DNA for the CDR3 is TGTGCCAGCAGCAAAGTCGTGGGGGCCTCCTACAATGAGCAGTTCTTC. Its translation: CASSKVVGASYNEQFF.

J is TRBJ2-1 and V is TRBV27; TRBD2 matches 9 bases. The V gene end was trimmed by 2 bases and the J gene end by 7 bases; junction bases not matched to a gene: 6. Germline V gene sequence: CDR1 MNHEY, CDR2 SMNVEV (reference sequence). The CDR3 totals 15 residues. As DNA, the CDR3 is TGTGCCAGCAGTTTAGCTAGCGGGGATGGGAATGAGCAGTTCTTC. Its protein product is CASSLASGDGNEQFF.

The chain has TRBV18 and TRBJ1-6; D might be TRBD1 (5 bases). Trimming left V 2 bases short and J 2 bases short, with 10 bases between. The CDR3 extends over 16 amino acids. Germline CDR1 KGHSH, CDR2 LQKENI. In DNA form, the CDR3 reads TGTGCCAGCTCACCAGCGACGGGACCCTATAATTCACCCCTCCACTTT. Protein product: CASSPATGPYNSPLHF.

The J gene is TRBJ2-7, the V gene TRBV7-9; tentative D call: TRBD2 (6 bases). Germline assignment: CDR1 SEHNR and CDR2 FQNEAQ (reference sequence). The CDR3 covers 11 residues. The germline V and J ends were trimmed by 5 bases and 9 bases, with 11 bases remaining between them. The CDR3, as DNA: TGTGCCAGCAGCCCCCTCGGGGGGCAGTACTTC. Protein product: CASSPLGGQYF.

J is TRBJ2-7 and V is TRBV7-2; perhaps D is TRBD1 or TRBD2 (5 bases each). There are 14 residues in the CDR3. CDR1 is SGHTA, CDR2 FQGNSA, per germline. Trimming pared 1 base from V and 4 bases from J, leaving 11 bases between. The chain's CDR3 is CASSLGGIRYEQYF. CDR3 DNA sequence: TGTGCCAGCAGCTTAGGGGGGATTCGGTACGAGCAGTACTTC.

The gene calls are TRBV27 and TRBJ2-7, with a tentative D call TRBD1 (5 bases). Trimming shortened V by 4 bases and J by 5 bases, and 21 bases separated the two germline ends. CDR3 size: 16 residues. Germline-derived CDR1 and CDR2 are MNHEY and SMNVEV (reference sequence). The CDR3 reads CASSSPSSGLRDEQYF. CDR3 DNA: TGTGCCAGCAGTTCGCCCTCATCAGGGTTACGGGACGAGCAGTACTTC.

V and J are TRBV5-1 and TRBJ1-4; D unclear. V shed 5 bases and J shed 0 bases, with 11 bases lying between them. CDR1 is SGHRS, CDR2 YFSETQ, per germline. This CDR3 region has 15 residues. This chain's CDR3 is CASSTDVATNEKLFF. CDR3 nucleotide sequence: TGCGCCAGCAGTACGGACGTTGCAACTAATGAAAAACTGTTTTTT.

V and J are TRBV30 and TRBJ1-5; D may be TRBD1 (6 bases). The CDR3 has 16 residues. The germline V gene encodes CDR1 GTSNPN and CDR2 SVGIG (reference sequence). Trimming stripped 2 bases from V and 2 bases from J, with 16 bases between. CDR3 sequence: CAWSRAGDIRNQPQHF. The CDR3 bases are TGTGCCTGGAGTCGGGCAGGGGATATCCGCAATCAGCCCCAGCATTTT.